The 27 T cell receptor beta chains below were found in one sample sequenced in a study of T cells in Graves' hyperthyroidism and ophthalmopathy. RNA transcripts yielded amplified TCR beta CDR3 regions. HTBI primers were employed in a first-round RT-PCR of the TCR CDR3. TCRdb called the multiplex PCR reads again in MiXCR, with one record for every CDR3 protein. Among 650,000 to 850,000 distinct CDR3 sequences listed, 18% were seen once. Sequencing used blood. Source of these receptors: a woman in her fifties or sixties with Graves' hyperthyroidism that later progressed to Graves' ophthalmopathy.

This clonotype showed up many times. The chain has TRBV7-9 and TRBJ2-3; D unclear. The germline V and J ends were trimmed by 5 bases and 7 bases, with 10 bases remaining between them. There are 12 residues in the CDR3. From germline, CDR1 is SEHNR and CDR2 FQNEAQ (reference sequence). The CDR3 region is CASSHRVNTQYF. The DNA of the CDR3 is TGTGCCAGCAGCCATAGGGTCAATACGCAGTATTTT.

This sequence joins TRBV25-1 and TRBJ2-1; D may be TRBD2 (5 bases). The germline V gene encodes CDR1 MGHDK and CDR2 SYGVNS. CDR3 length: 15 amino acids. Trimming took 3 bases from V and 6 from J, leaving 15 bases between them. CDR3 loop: CASSDLASGGNEQFF. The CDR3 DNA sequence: TGTGCCAGCAGTGATCTAGCTTCGGGCGGCAATGAGCAGTTCTTC.

The CDR3 sequence: CASSYRQGVDEQYF. The CDR3 region has the DNA TGCGCCAGCAGCTACCGACAGGGGGTCGACGAGCAGTACTTC. This chain uses TRBV5-1 with TRBJ2-7, with 9 nucleotides matching TRBD1. The junction had 6 bases not matched to a gene; V was cut back by 3 bases and J by 5 bases. This CDR3 region has 14 residues. Germline CDR1 and CDR2: SGHRS and YFSETQ. The full variable domain, with the rest looked up from reference TRBV5-1 and TRBJ2-7, is KAGVTQTPRYLIKTRGQQVTLSCSPISGHRSVSWYQQTPGQGLQFLFEYFSETQRNKGNFPGRFSGRQFSNSRSEMNVSTLELGDSALYLCASSYRQGVDEQYFGPGTRLTVT.

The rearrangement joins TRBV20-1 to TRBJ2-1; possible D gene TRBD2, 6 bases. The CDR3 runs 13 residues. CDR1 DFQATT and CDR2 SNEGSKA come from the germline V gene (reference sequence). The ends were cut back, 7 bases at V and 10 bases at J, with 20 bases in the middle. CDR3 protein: CSVERGTPREQFF. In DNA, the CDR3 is TGCAGTGTTGAACGGGGGACCCCTAGGGAGCAGTTCTTC.

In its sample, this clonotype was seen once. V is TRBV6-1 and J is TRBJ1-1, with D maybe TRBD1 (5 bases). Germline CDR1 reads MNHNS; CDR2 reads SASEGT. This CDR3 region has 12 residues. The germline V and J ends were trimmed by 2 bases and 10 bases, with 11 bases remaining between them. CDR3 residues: CASSEWGGSAFF. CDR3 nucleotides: TGTGCCAGCAGTGAATGGGGGGGGTCAGCTTTCTTT.

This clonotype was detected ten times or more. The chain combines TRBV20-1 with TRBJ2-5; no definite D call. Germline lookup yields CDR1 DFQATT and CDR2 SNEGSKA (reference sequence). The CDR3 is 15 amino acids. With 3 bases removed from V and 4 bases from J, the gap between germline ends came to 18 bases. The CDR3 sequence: CSARVPLASTETQYF. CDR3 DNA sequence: TGCAGTGCTAGGGTCCCCTTAGCATCGACAGAGACCCAGTACTTC.

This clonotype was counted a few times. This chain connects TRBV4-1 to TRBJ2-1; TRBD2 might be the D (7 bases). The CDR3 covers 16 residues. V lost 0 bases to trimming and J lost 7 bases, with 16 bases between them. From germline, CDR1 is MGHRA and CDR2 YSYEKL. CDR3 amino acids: CASSQEIGGGLNEQFF. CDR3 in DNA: TGCGCCAGCAGCCAAGAGATTGGGGGGGGGCTTAATGAGCAGTTCTTC.

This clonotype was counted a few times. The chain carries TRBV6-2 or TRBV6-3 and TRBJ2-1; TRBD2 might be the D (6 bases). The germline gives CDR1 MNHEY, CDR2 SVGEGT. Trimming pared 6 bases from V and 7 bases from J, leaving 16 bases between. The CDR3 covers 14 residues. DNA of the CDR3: TGTGCCAGCAGCCTGGACGGGGCGGGGAATGAGCAGTTCTTC. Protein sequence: CASSLDGAGNEQFF.

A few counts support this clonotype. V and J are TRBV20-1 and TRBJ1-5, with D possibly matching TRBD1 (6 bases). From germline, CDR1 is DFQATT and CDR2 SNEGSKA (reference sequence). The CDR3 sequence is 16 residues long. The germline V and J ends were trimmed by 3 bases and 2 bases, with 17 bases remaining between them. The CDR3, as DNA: TGCAGTGCTAGCAACGTGGGGGGCGAAGGCAATCAGCCCCAGCATTTT. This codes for CSASNVGGEGNQPQHF.

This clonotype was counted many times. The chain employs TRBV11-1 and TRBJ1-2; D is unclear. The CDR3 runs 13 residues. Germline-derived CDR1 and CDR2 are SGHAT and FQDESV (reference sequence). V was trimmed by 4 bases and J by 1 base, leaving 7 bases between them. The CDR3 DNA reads TGTGCCAGCAGCTCCGACGGTAACTATGGCTACACCTTC. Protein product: CASSSDGNYGYTF. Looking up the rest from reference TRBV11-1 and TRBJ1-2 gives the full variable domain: EAEVAQSPRYKITEKSQAVAFWCDPISGHATLYWYRQILGQGPELLVQFQDESVVDDSQLPKDRFSAERLKGVDSTLKIQPAELGDSAMYLCASSSDGNYGYTFGSGTRLTVV.

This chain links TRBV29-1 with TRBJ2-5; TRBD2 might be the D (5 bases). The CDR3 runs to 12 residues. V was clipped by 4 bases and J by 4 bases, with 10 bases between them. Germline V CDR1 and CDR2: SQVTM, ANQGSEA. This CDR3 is CSVGLAVETQYF. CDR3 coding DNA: TGCAGCGTTGGTCTAGCCGTAGAGACCCAGTACTTC. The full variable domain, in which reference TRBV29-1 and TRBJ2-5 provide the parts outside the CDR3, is SAVISQKPSRDICQRGTSLTIQCQVDSQVTMMFWYRQQPGQSLTLIATANQGSEATYESGFVIDKFPISRPNLTFSTLTVSNMSPEDSSIYLCSVGLAVETQYFGPGTRLLVL.

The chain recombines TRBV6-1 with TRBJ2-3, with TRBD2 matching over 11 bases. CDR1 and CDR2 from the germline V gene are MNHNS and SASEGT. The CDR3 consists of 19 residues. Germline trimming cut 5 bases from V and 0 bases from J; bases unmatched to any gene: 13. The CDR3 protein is CASSFGLAGGLTSTDTQYF. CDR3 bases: TGTGCCAGCAGTTTTGGATTAGCGGGGGGGCTCACTAGCACAGATACGCAGTATTTT.

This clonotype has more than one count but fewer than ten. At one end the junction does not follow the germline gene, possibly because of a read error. The CDR3 loop reads CASSVGETPPGTQYF. The CDR3 coding sequence is TGTGCCAGCAGCGTAGGGGAGACTCCGCCGGGGACCCAGTACTTC. This chain uses TRBV5-1 with TRBJ2-5, with D possibly being TRBD1 or TRBD2 (5 bases each). Germline lookup yields CDR1 SGHRS and CDR2 YFSETQ. The CDR3 totals 15 residues.

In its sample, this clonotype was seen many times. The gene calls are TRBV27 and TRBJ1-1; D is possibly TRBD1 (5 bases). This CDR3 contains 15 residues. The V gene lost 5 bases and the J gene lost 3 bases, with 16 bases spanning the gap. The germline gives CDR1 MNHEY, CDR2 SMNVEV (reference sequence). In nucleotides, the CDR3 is TGTGCCAGCAGTCTCATGGGGGGGAGGTACACTGAAGCTTTCTTT. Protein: CASSLMGGRYTEAFF.

The CDR3 region is CASSPTGALAEAFF. CDR3 DNA sequence: TGTGCCAGCAGCCCGACAGGGGCTCTTGCTGAAGCTTTCTTT. The chain carries TRBV27 and TRBJ1-1, with 8 bases lining up with TRBD1. The CDR3 is 14 residues long. The germline V gene encodes CDR1 MNHEY and CDR2 SMNVEV (reference sequence). The V gene end was trimmed by 6 bases and the J gene end by 6 bases; junction bases not matched to a gene: 9.

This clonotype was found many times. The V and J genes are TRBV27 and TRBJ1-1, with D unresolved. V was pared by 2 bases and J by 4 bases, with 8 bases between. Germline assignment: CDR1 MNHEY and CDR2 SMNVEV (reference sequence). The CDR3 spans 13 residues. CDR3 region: CASSLRVSTEAFF. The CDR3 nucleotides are TGTGCCAGCAGTTTACGGGTTAGCACTGAAGCTTTCTTT.

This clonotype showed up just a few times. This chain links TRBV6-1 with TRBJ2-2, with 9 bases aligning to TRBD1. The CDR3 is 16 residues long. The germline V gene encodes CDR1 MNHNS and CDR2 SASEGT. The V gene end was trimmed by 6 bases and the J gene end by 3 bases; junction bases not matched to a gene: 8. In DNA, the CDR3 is TGTGCCAGCAGACGACACGGACAGGGGTACACCGGGGAGCTGTTTTTT. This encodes CASRRHGQGYTGELFF.

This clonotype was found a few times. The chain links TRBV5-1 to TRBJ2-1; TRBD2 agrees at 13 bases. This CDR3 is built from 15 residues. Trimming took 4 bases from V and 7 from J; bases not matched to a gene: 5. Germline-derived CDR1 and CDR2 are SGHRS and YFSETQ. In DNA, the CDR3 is TGCGCCAGCAGCCCGGGACTAGCGGGGAAGAATGAGCAGTTCTTC. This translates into CASSPGLAGKNEQFF.

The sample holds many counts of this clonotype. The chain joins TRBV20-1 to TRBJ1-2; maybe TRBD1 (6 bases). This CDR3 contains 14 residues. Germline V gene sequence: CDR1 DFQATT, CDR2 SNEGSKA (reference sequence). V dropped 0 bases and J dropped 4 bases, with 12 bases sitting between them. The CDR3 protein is CSAREQGYGYGYTF. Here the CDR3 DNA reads TGCAGTGCTAGAGAACAGGGATACGGCTATGGCTACACCTTC.

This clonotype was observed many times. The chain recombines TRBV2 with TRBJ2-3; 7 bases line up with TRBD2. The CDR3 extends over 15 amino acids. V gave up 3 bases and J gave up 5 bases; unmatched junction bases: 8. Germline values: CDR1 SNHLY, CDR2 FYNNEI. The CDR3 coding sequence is TGTGCCAGCAGTGACGGGACTACAAGGAGAGATACGCAGTATTTT. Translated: CASSDGTTRRDTQYF.

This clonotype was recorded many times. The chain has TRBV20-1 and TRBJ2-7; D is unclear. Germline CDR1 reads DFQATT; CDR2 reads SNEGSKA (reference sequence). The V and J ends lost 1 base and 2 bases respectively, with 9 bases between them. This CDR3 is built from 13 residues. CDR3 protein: CSARGRKAYEQYF. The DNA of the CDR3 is TGCAGTGCTAGAGGGCGGAAAGCCTACGAGCAGTACTTC.

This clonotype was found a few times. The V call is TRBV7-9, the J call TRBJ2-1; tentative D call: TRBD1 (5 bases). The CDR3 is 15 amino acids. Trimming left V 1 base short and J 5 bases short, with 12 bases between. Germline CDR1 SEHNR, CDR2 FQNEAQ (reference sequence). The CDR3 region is CASSLGVYRHNEQFF. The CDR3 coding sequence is TGTGCCAGCAGCTTAGGGGTATACAGGCACAATGAGCAGTTCTTC.

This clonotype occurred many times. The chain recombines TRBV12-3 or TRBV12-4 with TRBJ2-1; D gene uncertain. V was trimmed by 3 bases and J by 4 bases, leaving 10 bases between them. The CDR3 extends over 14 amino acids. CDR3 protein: CASSFPASYNEQFF. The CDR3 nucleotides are TGTGCCAGCAGTTTCCCGGCCAGTTACAATGAGCAGTTCTTC.

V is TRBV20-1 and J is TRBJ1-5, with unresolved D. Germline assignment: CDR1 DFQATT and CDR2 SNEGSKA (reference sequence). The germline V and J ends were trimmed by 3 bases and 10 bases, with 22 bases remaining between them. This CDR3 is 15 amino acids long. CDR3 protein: CSASEEVGRRAPQHF. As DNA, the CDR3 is TGCAGTGCTAGTGAAGAGGTCGGGAGACGGGCTCCCCAGCATTTT.

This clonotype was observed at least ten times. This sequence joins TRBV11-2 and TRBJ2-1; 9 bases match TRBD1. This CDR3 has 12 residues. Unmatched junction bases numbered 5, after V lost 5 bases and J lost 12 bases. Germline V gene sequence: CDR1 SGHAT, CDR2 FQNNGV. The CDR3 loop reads CASSPNRGLQFF. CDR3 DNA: TGTGCCAGCAGCCCAAACAGGGGGCTGCAGTTCTTC.

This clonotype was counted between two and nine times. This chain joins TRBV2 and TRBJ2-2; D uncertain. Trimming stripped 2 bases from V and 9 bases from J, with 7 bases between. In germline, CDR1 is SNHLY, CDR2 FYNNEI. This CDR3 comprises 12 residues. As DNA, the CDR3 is TGTGCCAGCAGTGAAATCCGACGGGAGCTGTTTTTT. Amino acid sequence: CASSEIRRELFF.

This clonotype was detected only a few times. CDR3 sequence reads: CASNLGLASNTGELFF. The CDR3 DNA follows: TGCGCCAGCAACCTGGGACTAGCGTCGAACACCGGGGAGCTGTTTTTT. The chain joins TRBV4-1 to TRBJ2-2, with 10 bases aligning to TRBD2. The CDR3 is made up of 16 amino acids. With 7 bases clipped from V and 0 bases from J, the junction kept 5 bases outside the gene matches. The germline V gene encodes CDR1 MGHRA and CDR2 YSYEKL.